This T cell receptor beta chain was observed in a study of T cell repertoires in aging, cancer and after chemotherapy. TRB rearrangements spanning V, D and J were amplified using mixed TRB-A/B primers. From the multiplex PCR reads, TCRdb called clonotypes with MiXCR, one entry per CDR3 protein. Among a few thousand distinct CDR3 sequences listed, 40% to 65% were seen once. Between the trimmed V and J ends, which lost 3 bases and 2 bases, there was a span of 8 bases. In germline, CDR1 is WSHSY, CDR2 SAAADI. This CDR3 is built from 13 residues. Amplification of TCR beta used genomic DNA extracted from peripheral blood. Concerning this clonotype: Its cognate antigen is unknown.

Study-wide results and caveats: Rebound thymic output was suggested by rising median generation probability during chemotherapy in each cancer cohort. Immunological memory after chemotherapy cannot be judged from the repertoire data. Thymic emigration or peripheral T cell expansion may be impaired by lymphoid organ infiltration in hematological cancer.

V is TRBV10-2 and J is TRBJ2-7; unclear D gene. The clonotype comes from a human donor with a blood cancer. Sample: blood. CDR3 sequence reads: CASSDHVAYEQYF. In nucleotides, the CDR3 is TGCGCCAGCAGTGACCACGTGGCCTACGAGCAGTACTTC.